Listed here are 19 T cell receptor beta chains from one sample, sequenced in a study of patients and donors after allogeneic stem cell transplantation. TCRdb re-called the RT-PCR reads through MiXCR, storing one row per CDR3 protein. The sample shows about a million distinct CDR3 sequences, roughly 18% of them seen only once. Sequenced sample: blood, either unsorted or a sorted T cell fraction (not recorded which). The receptors here all came from a human donor who was either an allogeneic HSCT recipient or a stem cell or donor lymphocyte infusion donor (not recorded which). It is not recorded whose cells these are; they may come from a transplant donor.

This clonotype was detected a few times. The gene calls are TRBV4-3 and TRBJ2-3; 10 bases are shared with TRBD2. CDR3 length: 17 residues. Trimming at V came to 4 bases and at J to 1 base, leaving 8 bases not matched to a gene. Germline V gene sequence: CDR1 LGHNA, CDR2 YSLEER. The DNA of the CDR3 is TGCGCCAGCAGCCTGGTCCCCGGGACTAGCGGCACAGATACGCAGTATTTT. Translated, it gives CASSLVPGTSGTDTQYF.

A few counts support this clonotype. J is TRBJ2-5 and V is TRBV15; D is unclear. Germline loops: CDR1 LNHNV, CDR2 YYDKDF (reference sequence). Trimming shortened V by 0 bases and J by 7 bases, and 6 bases separated the two germline ends. The CDR3 has 12 amino acids. The CDR3 reads CATSRDRGTQYF. For the CDR3, the DNA is TGTGCCACCAGCAGAGATCGAGGGACCCAGTACTTC.

This clonotype showed up just a few times. The chain has TRBV7-2 and TRBJ2-2; 7 nucleotides line up with TRBD1. Germline V gene lookup returns CDR1 SGHTA and CDR2 FQGNSA. The CDR3 runs 16 residues. After removal of 2 bases from V and 8 bases from J, the junction contained 11 bases not matched to a gene. The CDR3 DNA follows: TGTGCCAGCAGCTTAATCGGCAGGGGGAGAGGGGGGGAGCTGTTTTTT. It encodes CASSLIGRGRGGELFF.

This clonotype was seen a handful of times. The chain recombines TRBV7-3 with TRBJ2-2; 10 bases line up with TRBD1. Per the germline V gene, CDR1 is SGHTA and CDR2 is FQGTGA. The CDR3 spans 16 residues. The ends lost 5 bases at V and 5 bases at J; junction bases unmatched: 8. CDR3 region: CASSRGTGAQTGELFF. The CDR3, as DNA: TGTGCCAGCAGCCGAGGGACAGGGGCGCAAACCGGGGAGCTGTTTTTT.

This clonotype has just a few counts. The rearrangement joins TRBV9 to TRBJ2-7; TRBD2 is a possible D gene (7 bases). The CDR3 contains 16 residues. Between the trimmed V and J ends, which lost 4 bases and 7 bases, there was a span of 24 bases. Germline CDR1 and CDR2: SGDLS and YYNGEE. CDR3 nucleotide sequence: TGTGCCAGCAGCCAACTGGGGGGGCCCCAGGTGGGAGAGCAGTACTTC. Protein sequence: CASSQLGGPQVGEQYF.

The V gene is TRBV7-2, the J gene TRBJ1-4; D may be TRBD1 (5 bases). CDR1 is SGHTA and CDR2 is FQGNSA in the germline V gene. This CDR3 region has 14 residues. V was cut by 4 bases and J by 2 bases, with 8 bases left in between. The CDR3 DNA sequence: TGTGCCAGCAGCTACCGGGGGACTAATGAAAAACTGTTTTTT. This codes for CASSYRGTNEKLFF.

The chain carries TRBV11-2 and TRBJ2-3; D is uncertain. Per the germline V gene, CDR1 is SGHAT and CDR2 is FQNNGV. This CDR3 is built from 17 residues. The ends were cut back, 0 bases at V and 3 bases at J, with 16 bases in the middle. CDR3 nucleotide sequence: TGTGCCAGCAGCTTAGAATTATCTGGAGATGCGACAGATACGCAGTATTTT. This sequence encodes CASSLELSGDATDTQYF. The whole variable domain, filled in from reference TRBV11-2 and TRBJ2-3, reads EAGVAQSPRYKIIEKRQSVAFWCNPISGHATLYWYQQILGQGPKLLIQFQNNGVVDDSQLPKDRFSAERLKGVDSTLKIQPAKLEDSAVYLCASSLELSGDATDTQYFGPGTRLTVL.

This clonotype turned up a few times. This chain's CDR3 is CATSDGGQGLINEKLFF. CDR3 nucleotides: TGTGCCACCAGTGATGGGGGACAGGGGCTAATAAATGAAAAACTGTTTTTT. The J gene is TRBJ1-4, the V gene TRBV24-1, with 10 bases lining up with TRBD1. From germline, CDR1 is KGHDR and CDR2 SFDVKD. The V segment lost 3 bases and the J segment 5 bases; nucleotides outside the gene matches: 8. This CDR3 comprises 17 residues.

The V and J genes are TRBV2 and TRBJ2-2; 14 bases line up with TRBD2. The trim removed 4 bases at V and 7 bases at J, leaving 5 bases unmatched. CDR1 is SNHLY, CDR2 FYNNEI, per germline. This CDR3 is built from 16 residues. CDR3 protein: CASSGGLAGGGGELFF. For the CDR3, the DNA is TGTGCCAGCAGTGGTGGACTAGCGGGAGGTGGCGGGGAGCTGTTTTTT.

The V call is TRBV12-3 or TRBV12-4, the J call TRBJ2-3; D gene unclear. The CDR3 runs to 15 residues. V was clipped by 1 base and J by 5 bases, with 13 bases between them. The CDR3 loop is CASSLGSRLEDTQYF. The CDR3, as DNA: TGTGCCAGCAGTTTAGGGTCCCGACTCGAAGATACGCAGTATTTT.

This clonotype was seen repeatedly, ten times or more. This chain uses TRBV6-5 with TRBJ2-5; D not certain. Trimming left V 0 bases short and J 2 bases short, with 7 bases between. CDR1 MNHEY and CDR2 SVGAGI come from the germline V gene. The CDR3 length is 14 residues. This chain's CDR3 is CASSYSRLQETQYF. DNA for the CDR3: TGTGCCAGCAGTTACTCCCGGTTACAAGAGACCCAGTACTTC.

In DNA form, the CDR3 reads TGCGCCAGCAGCCAAGAAGGTCCGGGGACAGGGGGCTTTGAGCAGTACTTC. Amino acids: CASSQEGPGTGGFEQYF. This chain connects TRBV4-3 to TRBJ2-7, with 12 bases identical to TRBD1. The CDR3 loop spans 17 amino acids. CDR1 LGHNA and CDR2 YSLEER come from the germline V gene. Unmatched junction bases numbered 10, after V lost 0 bases and J lost 7 bases.

This clonotype was observed a handful of times. This chain uses TRBV5-1 with TRBJ2-1; D is undetermined. Trimming stripped 2 bases from V and 6 bases from J, with 9 bases between. The length of the CDR3 is 13 residues. The germline CDR1 and CDR2 sequences are SGHRS and YFSETQ. CDR3 DNA: TGCGCCAGCAGCTTTGGGATGGGCAATGAGCAGTTCTTC. This gives the protein CASSFGMGNEQFF.

There are a few counts of this clonotype. V is TRBV12-3 or TRBV12-4 and J is TRBJ2-3, with D unresolved. The ends were cut back, 1 base at V and 2 bases at J, with 7 bases in the middle. The CDR3 has 14 amino acids. The CDR3 loop reads CASSLVPYTDTQYF. The CDR3 region has the DNA TGTGCCAGCAGTTTAGTTCCTTACACAGATACGCAGTATTTT.

This clonotype was seen a few times. This chain joins TRBV5-6 and TRBJ1-6; the D gene is possibly TRBD1 (5 bases). Germline V gene data show CDR1 as SGHDT and CDR2 as YYEEEE. V lost 0 bases to trimming and J lost 8 bases, with 12 bases between them. The CDR3 contains 15 residues. The CDR3 sequence is CASSLDRLGHSPLHF. CDR3 bases: TGTGCCAGCAGCTTGGACAGGTTGGGACATTCACCCCTCCACTTT. The whole variable domain, remainder taken from reference TRBV5-6 and TRBJ1-6, is DAGVTQSPTHLIKTRGQQVTLRCSPKSGHDTVSWYQQALGQGPQFIFQYYEEEERQRGNFPDRFSGHQFPNYSSELNVNALLLGDSALYLCASSLDRLGHSPLHFGNGTRLTVT.

The rearrangement uses TRBV6-5 and TRBJ1-1, with D possibly matching TRBD1 (6 bases). This CDR3 region has 14 residues. V lost 0 bases and J 10 bases, leaving 15 bases between the germline ends. Germline V gives CDR1 MNHEY, CDR2 SVGAGI. The CDR3 DNA sequence: TGTGCCAGCAGTTACTCGACCGAGGGGGGTCGAGCTTTCTTT. This gives the protein CASSYSTEGGRAFF.

This clonotype was seen a few times. This chain uses TRBV29-1 with TRBJ2-5, with D tentatively TRBD1 or TRBD2 (5 bases each). V was shortened by 5 bases and J by 5 bases, with 12 bases between the two germline ends. CDR1 SQVTM and CDR2 ANQGSEA come from the germline V gene. The length of the CDR3 is 12 residues. DNA for the CDR3: TGCAGCGTTAAGAGGGGATCGGAGACCCAGTACTTC. Encoded protein: CSVKRGSETQYF.

The chain joins TRBV24-1 to TRBJ2-3, with D possibly TRBD2 on 5 matching bases. V lost 5 bases, J lost 2 bases, and 13 bases lay in between. The germline V gene encodes CDR1 KGHDR and CDR2 SFDVKD. This CDR3 spans 15 amino acids. The CDR3 coding sequence is TGTGCCACCAGTGGTCGCCGGGGTTTCACAGATACGCAGTATTTT. Its protein is CATSGRRGFTDTQYF.

The chain couples TRBV29-1 to TRBJ2-5; a weak D match, TRBD1 (9 bases). The CDR3 length is 18 residues. From germline, CDR1 is SQVTM and CDR2 ANQGSEA. Trimming took off 7 bases at V and 3 bases at J, with 30 bases between the two ends. The CDR3, as DNA: TGCAGCGCCGGGGGGGTGTTTAACTGGACAGGGGCTAAAGAGACCCAGTACTTC. It specifies CSAGGVFNWTGAKETQYF.